The clone carrying this T cell receptor beta chain was seen just once. The entry originates in a study of blood T cell repertoires in COVID-19. Libraries were prepared by immunoSEQ multiplex PCR; TCRdb keeps only in-frame clonotypes and omits some of them. The data contain 130,000 to 150,000 clones, more than 75% of them singletons. The trim removed 2 bases at V and 7 bases at J, leaving 2 bases unmatched. Looked up from germline, CDR1 is MNHEY and CDR2 is SMNVEV (reference sequence). CDR3 length: 14 residues. The specimen sequenced was peripheral blood. The sequence came from a woman aged 50 to 60 with active or convalescent COVID-19. The chain uses TRBV27 and TRBJ1-6; TRBD1 aligns across 7 bases. CDR3 in amino acids: CASSLRQGNSPLHF. The CDR3 DNA sequence: TGTGCCAGCAGTTTAAGACAGGGAAATTCACCCCTCCACTTT.